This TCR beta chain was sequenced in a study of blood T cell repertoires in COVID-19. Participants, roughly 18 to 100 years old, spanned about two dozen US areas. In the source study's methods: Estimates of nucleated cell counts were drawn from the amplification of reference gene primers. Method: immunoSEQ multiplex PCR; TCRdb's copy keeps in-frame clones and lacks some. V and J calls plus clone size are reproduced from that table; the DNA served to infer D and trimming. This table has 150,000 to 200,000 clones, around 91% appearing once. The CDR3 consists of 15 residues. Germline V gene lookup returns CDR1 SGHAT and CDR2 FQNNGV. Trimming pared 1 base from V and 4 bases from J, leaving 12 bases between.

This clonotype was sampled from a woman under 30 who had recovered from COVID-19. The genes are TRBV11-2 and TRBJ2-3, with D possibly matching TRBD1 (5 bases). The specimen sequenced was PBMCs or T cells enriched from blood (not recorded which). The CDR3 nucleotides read TGTGCCAGCAGCTTAGCAGGGTCCGGAGCAGATACGCAGTATTTT. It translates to CASSLAGSGADTQYF.